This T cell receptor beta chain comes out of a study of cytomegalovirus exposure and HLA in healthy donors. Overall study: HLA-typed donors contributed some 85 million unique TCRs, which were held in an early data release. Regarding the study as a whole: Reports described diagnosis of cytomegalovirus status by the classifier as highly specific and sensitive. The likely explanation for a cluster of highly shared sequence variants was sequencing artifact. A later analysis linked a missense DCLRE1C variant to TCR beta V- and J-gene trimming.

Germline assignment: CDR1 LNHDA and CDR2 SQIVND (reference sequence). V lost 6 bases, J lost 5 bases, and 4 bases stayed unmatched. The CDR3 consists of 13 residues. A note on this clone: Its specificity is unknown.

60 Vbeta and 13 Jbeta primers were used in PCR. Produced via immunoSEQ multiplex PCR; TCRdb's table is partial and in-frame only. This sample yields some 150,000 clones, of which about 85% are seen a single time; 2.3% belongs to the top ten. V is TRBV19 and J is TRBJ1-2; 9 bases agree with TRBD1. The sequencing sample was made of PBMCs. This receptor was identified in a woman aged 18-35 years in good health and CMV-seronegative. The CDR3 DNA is TGTGCCAGTAGCTCCGACAGGGGGTATGGCTACACCTTC. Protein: CASSSDRGYGYTF.